Listed below are T cell receptor beta chains from one sample, sequenced in a study of CD8+ T cells in alopecia areata. The data were produced by immunoSEQ multiplex PCR, yet TCRdb's version contains in-frame clones alone and is incomplete. The data show about 110,000 clones, 45% to 70% seen once. The sequenced sample consisted of CD8+ T cells sorted from blood. These TCRs come from a human donor in good health. The CDR3 runs from the conserved cysteine through the conserved F or W. A D gene is named only where the DNA matches it firmly. A row's size may be missing; if present it is once, few, many or a size class.

v_call	d_call	clone_size	j_call	cdr3_nt	cdr3_aa
TRBV9	-	-	TRBJ1-2	TGTGCCAGCAGCGTAGGTAAACTTCCTCCCTATGGCTACACCTTC	CASSVGKLPPYGYTF
TRBV14	-	-	TRBJ1-2	TGTGCCAGCAGCCAAGACCAGTTCTATGGCTACACCTTC	CASSQDQFYGYTF
TRBV5-6	TRBD1	-	TRBJ2-7	TGTGCCAGCAGCTTGGGACAGGGTTCGGGAGAGCAGTACTTC	CASSLGQGSGEQYF
TRBV5-6	TRBD1	-	TRBJ2-5	TGTGCCAGCAGCCAAGACCCCCGGACAGGGAGGGAGACCCAGTACTTC	CASSQDPRTGRETQYF
TRBV13	-	-	TRBJ1-6	TGTGCCAGCAGCCCCGACGGCTATTCACCCCTCCACTTT	CASSPDGYSPLHF
TRBV4-3	-	-	TRBJ1-2	TGCGCCAGCAGCCAACTCTCCCTGTCAGCTAACTATGGCTACACCTTC	CASSQLSLSANYGYTF
TRBV5-1	-	few	TRBJ1-5	TGCGCCAGCAGCTTGTGGCCAGGGGCGGATCAGCCCCAGCATTTT	CASSLWPGADQPQHF
TRBV6-1	-	-	TRBJ1-5	TGTGCCAGCAGGCCTCCCGGGCTAAATCAGCCCCAGCATTTT	CASRPPGLNQPQHF
TRBV6-1	-	few	TRBJ1-2	TGTGCCAGCAGCTTACCGGGAGGGAAGGATGGCTACACCTTC	CASSLPGGKDGYTF
TRBV5-6	-	-	TRBJ1-2	TGTGCCAGCAGCTTGGGCGTGGGAAACTATGGCTACACCTTC	CASSLGVGNYGYTF
TRBV9	TRBD1	-	TRBJ1-1	TGTGCCAGCAGCCGTCCCGGGACAGGGGGAACTGAAGCTTTCTTT	CASSRPGTGGTEAFF
TRBV2	TRBD1	-	TRBJ2-3	TGTGCCAGCAGGCCTGGACAGGGGCCAGATACGCAGTATTTT	CASRPGQGPDTQYF
TRBV19	-	-	TRBJ1-6	TGTGCCAGTAGTATCGGGAGCCTTCAGCTCCACTTT	CASSIGSLQLHF
TRBV5-5	-	-	TRBJ2-7	TGTGCCAGCAGCGGGTGGGGCTCCAGCTCCTACGAGCAGTACTTC	CASSGWGSSSYEQYF
TRBV9	TRBD2	-	TRBJ2-5	TGTGCCAGCAGCCCCCGCATAGCGGGGGCCCAAGAGACCCAGTACTTC	CASSPRIAGAQETQYF
TRBV29-1	TRBD1	-	TRBJ2-7	TGCAGCGTGGGGACAGACTACGAGCAGTACTTC	CSVGTDYEQYF
TRBV7-2	TRBD2	few	TRBJ2-1	TGTGCCAGCAGCCCGGGACTGCGCGGGGGGGCTGATGAGCAGTTCTTC	CASSPGLRGGADEQFF
TRBV29-1	-	-	TRBJ1-4	TGCAGCGTGCGAATCGCAACTAATGAAAAACTGTTTTTT	CSVRIATNEKLFF
TRBV19	TRBD1	-	TRBJ2-3	TGTGCCAGTAGTGGGGACAGGGGGTTGACAGATACGCAGTATTTT	CASSGDRGLTDTQYF
TRBV29-1	TRBD2	-	TRBJ2-1	TGCAGCGTTGAAGAGTCTAGCGGGGGGGCCGTCAGTGAGCAGTTCTTC	CSVEESSGGAVSEQFF
TRBV7-8	-	-	TRBJ2-7	TGTGCCAGCATGGGGATCTCCTACGAGCAGTACTTC	CASMGISYEQYF
TRBV29-1	TRBD2	-	TRBJ2-1	TGCAGCGTTGGGGGGGGCTCCTACAATGAGCAGTTCTTC	CSVGGGSYNEQFF
TRBV7-8	-	-	TRBJ2-2	TGTGCCAGCAGATTAGGTGGCACCGGGGAGCTGTTTTTT	CASRLGGTGELFF
TRBV10-2	-	-	TRBJ2-7	TGCGCCAGCAGTGAGGGACACTCCTACGAGCAGTACTTC	CASSEGHSYEQYF
TRBV4-3	-	-	TRBJ2-1	TGCGCCAGCAGCCAAGGGGGCAGCGACAATGAGCAGTTCTTC	CASSQGGSDNEQFF
TRBV28	-	-	TRBJ1-1	TGTGCCAGCAGTCAGACAGGGAACACTGAAGCTTTCTTT	CASSQTGNTEAFF
TRBV19	-	-	TRBJ1-5	TGTGCCAGTAGCAGTCGTATCATTCTTGACATCTTCAGCAATCAGCCCCAGCATTTT	CASSSRIILDIFSNQPQHF
TRBV4-2	-	-	TRBJ1-5	TGTGCCAGCAGCCAAGATCTGAATCAGCCCCAGCATTTT	CASSQDLNQPQHF
TRBV29-1	TRBD1	-	TRBJ1-2	TGCAGCGTTGCCGGGACAGCCTCCCGGCTTGGCTACACCTTC	CSVAGTASRLGYTF
TRBV4-3	TRBD1	-	TRBJ2-7	TGCGCCAGCAGCCCCGGGACAGGGGTCACCTACGAGCAGTACTTC	CASSPGTGVTYEQYF
TRBV14	-	few	TRBJ2-1	TGTGCCAGCAGCTTAAGAACGACTGACCCCTACAATGAGCAGTTCTTC	CASSLRTTDPYNEQFF
TRBV7-7	TRBD2	-	TRBJ2-1	TGTGCTAGCAGCGTGGGACTAGCCTCCTACAATGAGCAGTTCTTC	CASSVGLASYNEQFF
TRBV2	TRBD1	once	TRBJ1-2	TGTGCCAGCAGTGAACAGGGGGGCGGCTATGGCTACACCTTC	CASSEQGGGYGYTF
TRBV15	-	-	TRBJ2-2	TGTGCCACCAGCAGAGATCAGGAGGGAGCCGGGGAGCTGTTTTTT	CATSRDQEGAGELFF
TRBV7-2	TRBD2	-	TRBJ2-1	TGTGCCAGCAGCAGAGCGACTAGCGGTTACAATGAGCAGTTCTTC	CASSRATSGYNEQFF
TRBV10-3	TRBD2	-	TRBJ2-3	TGTGCCAGCAGCCCAAGCGGGGGAGGTCCCACAGATACGCAGTATTTT	CASSPSGGGPTDTQYF
TRBV13	-	-	TRBJ2-5	TGTGCCAGCAGCTTACAGGAGGGACAAGAGACCCAGTACTTC	CASSLQEGQETQYF
TRBV2	TRBD2	-	TRBJ2-3	TGTGCCAGCAGTGAAGATCTACTAGCGGGGGGCAGCACAGATACGCAGTATTTT	CASSEDLLAGGSTDTQYF
TRBV28	-	-	TRBJ2-3	TGTGCCAGCAGCTTTTTAAAGGGCTCGGCGCAGTATTTT	CASSFLKGSAQYF
TRBV27	TRBD1	-	TRBJ1-2	TGTGCCAGCAGCCGCGCGGGACAGGCGGATGGCTACACCTTC	CASSRAGQADGYTF
TRBV7-8	-	-	TRBJ1-2	TGTGCCAGCAGCCCGACGACAGCTAACTATGGCTACACCTTC	CASSPTTANYGYTF
TRBV29-1	TRBD1	-	TRBJ1-2	TGCAGCGTCAAGGACAGGGTGAACTATGGCTACACCTTC	CSVKDRVNYGYTF
TRBV5-6	-	-	TRBJ2-1	TGTGCCAGCAGCTTGGGGGCCTACAATGAGCAGTTCTTC	CASSLGAYNEQFF
TRBV6-6	-	few	TRBJ2-2	TGTGCCAGCAGTCCCTGGGGGGCTAACACCGGGGAGCTGTTTTTT	CASSPWGANTGELFF
TRBV6-6	-	-	TRBJ1-2	TGTGCCAGCAGTTACTCGCGGGGTGACGGCTACACCTTC	CASSYSRGDGYTF
TRBV5-5	-	-	TRBJ2-2	TGTGCCAGCAGCTTGGAGGTATCCGGGGAGCTGTTTTTT	CASSLEVSGELFF
TRBV23-1	-	-	TRBJ2-7	TGCGCCACCAGGGAGAGCTCCTACGAGCAGTACTTC	CATRESSYEQYF
TRBV6-5	-	few	TRBJ2-3	TGTGCCAGCAGTGCGGGCCTCACAGATACGCAGTATTTT	CASSAGLTDTQYF